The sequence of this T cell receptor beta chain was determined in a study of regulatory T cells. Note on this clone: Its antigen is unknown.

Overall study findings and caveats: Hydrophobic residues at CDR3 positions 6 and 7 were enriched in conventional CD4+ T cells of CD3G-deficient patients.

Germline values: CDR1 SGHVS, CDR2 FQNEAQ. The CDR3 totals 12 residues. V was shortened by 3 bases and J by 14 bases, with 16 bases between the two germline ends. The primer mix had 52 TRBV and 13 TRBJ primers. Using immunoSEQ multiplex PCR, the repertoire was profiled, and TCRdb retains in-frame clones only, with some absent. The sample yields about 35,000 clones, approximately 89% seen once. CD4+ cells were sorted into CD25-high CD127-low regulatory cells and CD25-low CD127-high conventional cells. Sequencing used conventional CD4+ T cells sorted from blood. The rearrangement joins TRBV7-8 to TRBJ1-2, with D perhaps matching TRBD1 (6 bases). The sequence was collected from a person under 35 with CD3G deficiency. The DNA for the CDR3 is TGTGCCAGCAGCTTCGGCAGGGGCCAGCATACCTTC. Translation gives CASSFGRGQHTF. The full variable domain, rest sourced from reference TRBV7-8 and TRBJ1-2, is GAGVSQSPRYKVAKRGQDVALRCDPISGHVSLFWYQQALGQGPEFLTYFQNEAQLDKSGLPSDRFFAERPEGSVSTLKIQRTQQEDSAVYLCASSFGRGQHTFGSGTRLTVV.